These 11 T cell receptor beta chains share one sample of origin, sequenced in a study of blood T cell repertoires in COVID-19. Clones were read by immunoSEQ multiplex PCR, and TCRdb kept only the in-frame ones, dropping some. This table holds tens of thousands of clones, roughly 85% found once. Material: peripheral blood. These receptors all stem from a man aged 50-60 years with COVID-19, enrolled during active disease.

The chain couples TRBV30 to TRBJ1-1; no definite D call. V lost 6 bases to trimming and J lost 1 base, with 12 bases between them. Germline CDR1 GTSNPN, CDR2 SVGIG (reference sequence). This CDR3 spans 13 amino acids. The chain's CDR3 is CACRVRSNTEAFF. The CDR3 coding sequence is TGTGCCTGTAGAGTCAGGTCGAACACTGAAGCTTTCTTT.

This clone showed up just a few times. This chain connects TRBV28 to TRBJ1-5, with D perhaps TRBD1 (5 bases). CDR1 is MDHEN and CDR2 is SYDVKM in the germline V gene. This CDR3 has 16 residues. Trimming cost V 4 bases and J 6 bases, with 19 bases left between them. DNA for the CDR3: TGTGCCAGCAGTTACGGGGGATGGTTTGGAGGTCAGCCCCAGCATTTT. Amino acid sequence: CASSYGGWFGGQPQHF.

The CDR3 coding sequence is TGCAGTGCTAGTCACAGGGTGGAAAATGAGCAGTTCTTC. Translating gives CSASHRVENEQFF. The chain joins TRBV20-1 to TRBJ2-1, with D maybe TRBD1 (6 bases). The CDR3 is made up of 13 amino acids. V lost 3 bases and J lost 7, with 13 bases in between. Germline CDR1 and CDR2: DFQATT and SNEGSKA (reference sequence).

The V gene is TRBV12-5, the J gene TRBJ1-1; D ambiguous. This CDR3 is 13 amino acids long. Trimming took off 1 base at V and 1 base at J, with 4 bases between the two ends. CDR1 and CDR2 from the germline V gene are LGHNT and FRNRAP. The CDR3 DNA reads as TGTGCTAGTGGTTTGGGACAGAACACTGAAGCTTTCTTT. Encoded protein: CASGLGQNTEAFF.

The sample holds one count of this clone. This chain connects TRBV6-4 to TRBJ2-3, with 12 bases fitting TRBD2. The CDR3 is 20 residues long. Trimming cost V 3 bases and J 9 bases; bases outside gene matches: 22. In germline, CDR1 is MRHNA, CDR2 SNTAGT. The CDR3: CASSERPVGLAGGPVPTQYF. CDR3 DNA sequence: TGTGCCAGCAGTGAAAGGCCCGTGGGTCTAGCGGGAGGGCCGGTGCCCACGCAGTATTTT.

The rearrangement joins TRBV5-1 to TRBJ1-5, with 9 positions matching TRBD1. Germline V CDR1 and CDR2: SGHRS, YFSETQ. CDR3 length equals 14 residues. V gave up 7 bases and J gave up 4 bases; unmatched junction bases: 6. CDR3 residues: CASSSGTGNQPQHF. The CDR3 coding sequence is TGCGCCAGCTCGTCAGGGACAGGGAATCAGCCCCAGCATTTT.

This chain uses TRBV20-1 with TRBJ2-5, with 7 bases aligning to TRBD2. Trimming took 3 bases from V and 1 from J; bases not matched to a gene: 2. The CDR3 length is 13 residues. Germline-derived CDR1 and CDR2 are DFQATT and SNEGSKA (reference sequence). CDR3 in amino acids: CSASWGGQETQYF. The CDR3 nucleotides read TGCAGTGCTAGTTGGGGGGGCCAAGAGACCCAGTACTTC.

This chain joins TRBV27 and TRBJ1-4, with D possibly matching TRBD1 (6 bases). The CDR3 loop spans 15 amino acids. The ends were cut back, 6 bases at V and 0 bases at J, with 11 bases in the middle. Germline values: CDR1 MNHEY, CDR2 SMNVEV (reference sequence). The CDR3 coding sequence is TGTGCCAGCAGGTTACAGGGCGCAACTAATGAAAAACTGTTTTTT. Protein: CASRLQGATNEKLFF.

The chain couples TRBV5-4 to TRBJ2-1; 9 nucleotides agree with TRBD2. Germline trimming cut 4 bases from V and 9 bases from J; bases unmatched to any gene: 11. The CDR3 is 15 residues long. CDR1 SGHNT and CDR2 YYREEE come from the germline V gene (reference sequence). The DNA of the CDR3 is TGTGCCAGCAGCCCGGGGGGGCTAGCGGGGCTTGAGCAGTTCTTC. Translating gives CASSPGGLAGLEQFF.

Worth noting for this clone: The sample holds other DNA sequences that translate to the same CDR3. The rearrangement links TRBV7-2 to TRBJ2-7; D is unclear. Germline assignment: CDR1 SGHTA and CDR2 FQGNSA. This CDR3 is built from 12 residues. Trimming left V 2 bases short and J 4 bases short, with 6 bases between. In DNA form, the CDR3 reads TGTGCCAGCAGCTTATACAGTTACGAGCAGTACTTC. Translating it yields CASSLYSYEQYF.

J is TRBJ2-1 and V is TRBV11-2; D is undetermined. The V end was cut by 2 bases, the J end by 4 bases, with 15 bases between. The length of the CDR3 is 16 residues. Germline CDR1 SGHAT, CDR2 FQNNGV. The CDR3 DNA follows: TGTGCCAGCAGCTTACCCTATCAGCGCCCGTACAATGAGCAGTTCTTC. Residues: CASSLPYQRPYNEQFF.